This entry lists 16 T cell receptor beta chains sequenced from one sample in a study of tumor-infiltrating lymphocytes in localized non-small cell lung cancer. Profiling relied on immunoSEQ multiplex PCR, and the TCRdb table lists in-frame clones only, not all of them. In the table there are a few thousand clones, about 60% of which are singletons. Input material: uninvolved lung tissue not adjacent to the tumor. The source of these receptors is a human donor with non-small cell lung cancer.

The chain employs TRBV2 and TRBJ1-5; possible D gene TRBD1, 5 bases. The CDR3 is 13 amino acids. The germline CDR1 and CDR2 sequences are SNHLY and FYNNEI. The V and J ends lost 9 bases and 0 bases respectively, with 9 bases between them. CDR3: CASQGYSNQPQHF. Written as DNA, the CDR3 is TGTGCCAGTCAGGGATATAGCAATCAGCCCCAGCATTTT.

The chain recombines TRBV7-2 with TRBJ1-1; D not certain. Germline lookup yields CDR1 SGHTA and CDR2 FQGNSA. V was clipped by 2 bases and J by 1 base, with 14 bases between them. The CDR3 is 16 amino acids. The chain's CDR3 is CASSLIQVLRNTEAFF. The DNA of the CDR3 is TGTGCCAGCAGCTTAATTCAGGTTTTAAGGAACACTGAAGCTTTCTTT. The variable domain in full, completed from reference TRBV7-2 and TRBJ1-1, reads GAGVSQSPSNKVTEKGKDVELRCDPISGHTALYWYRQSLGQGLEFLIYFQGNSAPDKSGLPSDRFSAERTGGSVSTLTIQRTQQEDSAVYLCASSLIQVLRNTEAFFGQGTRLTVV.

CDR3 region: CASSLSGTMGYGYTF. CDR3 in DNA: TGTGCCAGCAGCTTATCTGGGACTATGGGGTATGGCTACACCTTC. The V gene is TRBV7-8, the J gene TRBJ1-2; weak D call: TRBD1 (5 bases). The CDR3 is 15 amino acids. In germline, CDR1 is SGHVS, CDR2 FQNEAQ. V lost 2 bases and J 5 bases, leaving 15 bases between the germline ends.

The chain links TRBV11-3 to TRBJ2-7; 11 bases are a match to TRBD1. V trimming: 5 bases; J trimming: 2 bases; junction bases outside the gene matches: 2. This CDR3 has 14 amino acids. Germline-derived CDR1 and CDR2 are SGHNT and YENEEA. The CDR3 nucleotides read TGTGCCAGCAGCCGGACAGGGGGCCCCTACGAGCAGTACTTC. This encodes CASSRTGGPYEQYF.

The rearrangement joins TRBV30 to TRBJ1-1; a possible D gene is TRBD1 (6 bases). Germline V gene lookup returns CDR1 GTSNPN and CDR2 SVGIG (reference sequence). The CDR3 contains 15 residues. Trimming left V 0 bases short and J 6 bases short, with 17 bases between. The CDR3 sequence is CAWSVLTGLYPEAFF. The CDR3 bases are TGTGCCTGGAGTGTACTAACAGGGCTATACCCTGAAGCTTTCTTT.

This clone has more than one count but fewer than ten. The chain carries TRBV30 and TRBJ1-5; the D is unclear. Trimming shortened V by 1 base and J by 2 bases, and 18 bases separated the two germline ends. This CDR3 region has 17 residues. Looked up from germline, CDR1 is GTSNPN and CDR2 is SVGIG (reference sequence). CDR3 protein: CAWSGTRTRMGNQPQHF. DNA for the CDR3: TGTGCCTGGAGTGGGACCAGGACCCGGATGGGCAATCAGCCCCAGCATTTT.

J is TRBJ2-7 and V is TRBV9, with TRBD2 matching over 8 bases. The CDR3 totals 13 residues. Germline V gene data show CDR1 as SGDLS and CDR2 as YYNGEE. J was trimmed by 7 bases and V by 4 bases; bases with no gene match: 7. The CDR3 DNA follows: TGTGCCAGCAGCCCCGGACTAGCCCGGGAGCAGTACTTC. It translates to CASSPGLAREQYF.

The rearrangement joins TRBV9 to TRBJ2-3; 8 nucleotides match TRBD2. The CDR3 is 15 residues long. Germline CDR1 SGDLS, CDR2 YYNGEE. V gave up 3 bases and J gave up 2 bases; unmatched junction bases: 5. The CDR3 bases are TGTGCCAGCAGCGGGACTAGCAGCCCCACAGATACGCAGTATTTT. Translation: CASSGTSSPTDTQYF. Using reference TRBV9 and TRBJ2-3 for the parts outside the CDR3, the full variable domain is DSGVTQTPKHLITATGQRVTLRCSPRSGDLSVYWYQQSLDQGLQFLIQYYNGEERAKGNILERFSAQQFPDLHSELNLSSLELGDSALYFCASSGTSSPTDTQYFGPGTRLTVL.

The V and J genes are TRBV28 and TRBJ1-1; D unclear. Looked up from germline, CDR1 is MDHEN and CDR2 is SYDVKM. There are 14 residues in the CDR3. Trimming shortened V by 6 bases and J by 7 bases, and 18 bases separated the two germline ends. For the CDR3, the DNA is TGTGCCAGCAGCCTCTCCCCGGGGAGTTATGAAGCTTTCTTT. Translation gives CASSLSPGSYEAFF.

This clone was observed a few times. The gene calls are TRBV7-8 and TRBJ2-5; D gene ambiguous. This CDR3 has 12 residues. Germline V lookup: CDR1 SGHVS, CDR2 FQNEAQ. Trimming took off 4 bases at V and 5 bases at J, with 8 bases between the two ends. For the CDR3, the DNA is TGTGCCAGCAGCTGGGCCAGGGAGACCCAGTACTTC. Translating gives CASSWARETQYF.

This rearrangement joins TRBV5-1 to TRBJ2-7; weak D call: TRBD1 (6 bases). CDR3 length: 15 residues. The V and J ends lost 5 bases and 1 base respectively, with 16 bases between them. Germline V gives CDR1 SGHRS, CDR2 YFSETQ. Written as DNA, the CDR3 is TGCGCCAGCAGTCTCGAGGGGGTTGGGTCCTACGAGCAGTACTTC. Translated: CASSLEGVGSYEQYF.

This chain connects TRBV5-4 to TRBJ2-7; no clear D gene. This CDR3 spans 12 amino acids. Deletions cut 1 base from V and 2 bases from J, with 4 bases between. Germline CDR1 reads SGHNT; CDR2 reads YYREEE (reference sequence). The CDR3 is CASSLNTYEQYF. The CDR3 DNA follows: TGTGCCAGCAGCTTGAATACCTACGAGCAGTACTTC.

This clone was seen a few times. The rearrangement links TRBV6-5 to TRBJ2-5; the D is unclear. This CDR3 contains 12 residues. The V end lost 2 bases, the J end lost 2 bases, and 3 bases lay between the germline ends. Per germline, CDR1 MNHEY and CDR2 SVGAGI. CDR3 DNA: TGTGCCAGCAGTTACCCTCAAGAGACCCAGTACTTC. Translated, it gives CASSYPQETQYF.

As regards this clone: One junction end disagrees with the germline gene, perhaps due to a read error. This chain links TRBV9 with TRBJ1-2, with TRBD1 identical over 10 bases. CDR3 length equals 15 residues. CDR1 and CDR2 from the germline V gene are SGDLS and YYNGEE. CDR3 region: CASSPRQGANDGYTF. The CDR3 coding sequence is TGTGCCAGCAGCCCACGACAGGGGGCTAACGATGGCTACACCTTC.

The chain carries TRBV7-2 and TRBJ2-3, with D perhaps being TRBD1 or TRBD2 (7 bases each). Trimming removed 4 bases from V and 0 bases from J, with 14 bases in between. Germline CDR1 reads SGHTA; CDR2 reads FQGNSA. The CDR3 totals 16 residues. CDR3 sequence (DNA): TGTGCCAGCAGCTACAGGGGACTAACAAGCACAGATACGCAGTATTTT. It yields the protein CASSYRGLTSTDTQYF. The whole variable domain, remainder taken from reference TRBV7-2 and TRBJ2-3, is GAGVSQSPSNKVTEKGKDVELRCDPISGHTALYWYRQSLGQGLEFLIYFQGNSAPDKSGLPSDRFSAERTGGSVSTLTIQRTQQEDSAVYLCASSYRGLTSTDTQYFGPGTRLTVL.

CDR3 bases: TGTGCCAGCAGCGTAGGAAACAGGGGCAACGAGCAGTACTTC. It encodes CASSVGNRGNEQYF. J is TRBJ2-7 and V is TRBV9; 7 nucleotides line up with TRBD1. The germline V gene encodes CDR1 SGDLS and CDR2 YYNGEE. The junction had 5 bases not matched to a gene; V was cut back by 0 bases and J by 5 bases. This CDR3 comprises 14 residues.